These 9 T cell receptor beta chains were all obtained from the same sample, sequenced in a study of OX40 agonist ivuxolimab in advanced cancers. Produced via immunoSEQ multiplex PCR; TCRdb's table is partial and in-frame only. The sample holds under 95,000 clones, under 95% seen once. The source was CD4+ or CD8+ T cells sorted from blood, collected in a trial of the OX40 agonist ivuxolimab. Receptors originate from an adult with an advanced solid tumor such as melanoma, head and neck, liver or kidney cancer.

This clone was picked up one time. This chain connects TRBV4-1 to TRBJ1-2; D is perhaps TRBD1 (5 bases). V was pared by 4 bases and J by 2 bases, with 14 bases between. The CDR3 runs to 15 residues. In germline, CDR1 is MGHRA, CDR2 YSYEKL. CDR3 protein: CASSPFRVRNYGYTF. In nucleotides, the CDR3 is TGCGCCAGCAGCCCGTTCAGGGTTAGGAACTATGGCTACACCTTC.

The chain is built from TRBV28 and TRBJ1-4, with 9 bases lining up with TRBD1. This CDR3 contains 15 residues. Looked up from germline, CDR1 is MDHEN and CDR2 is SYDVKM. Losses at the gene ends were 4 bases for V and 5 bases for J; bases not matched to a gene: 5. CDR3 DNA sequence: TGTGCCAGCAGTTCGGCCGGGACAGGGAATGAAAAACTGTTTTTT. Its translation: CASSSAGTGNEKLFF.

The chain is built from TRBV19 and TRBJ1-5; 8 positions match TRBD1. CDR3 length equals 16 residues. Germline loops: CDR1 LNHDA, CDR2 SQIVND (reference sequence). The trim removed 3 bases at V and 2 bases at J, leaving 6 bases unmatched. CDR3 protein: CASSIITGGGNQPQHF. The CDR3 nucleotides are TGTGCCAGTAGTATTATCACAGGGGGAGGCAATCAGCCCCAGCATTTT.

Points on this clone: Other DNA sequences within the sample encode an identical CDR3. This chain connects TRBV7-3 to TRBJ2-1, with 10 bases that match TRBD2. V was pared by 5 bases and J by 1 base, with 2 bases of the junction left unmatched. The CDR3 loop spans 15 amino acids. Germline loops: CDR1 SGHTA, CDR2 FQGTGA. The CDR3 is CASSPSGSSYNEQFF. In DNA form, the CDR3 reads TGTGCCAGCAGCCCTAGCGGGAGTTCCTACAATGAGCAGTTCTTC.

The V and J genes are TRBV7-9 and TRBJ1-1; 8 bases line up with TRBD1. CDR3 length equals 14 residues. The V gene's germline CDR1 is SEHNR and CDR2 FQNEAQ (reference sequence). With 1 base clipped from V and 7 bases from J, the junction kept 5 bases outside the gene matches. CDR3 sequence (DNA): TGTGCCAGCAGCTTAGGACAGGGGACTAGTGAAGCTTTCTTT. This gives the protein CASSLGQGTSEAFF. Combining the CDR3 with reference TRBV7-9 and TRBJ1-1 gives the whole variable domain DTGVSQNPRHKITKRGQNVTFRCDPISEHNRLYWYRQTLGQGPEFLTYFQNEAQLEKSRLLSDRFSAERPKGSFSTLEIQRTEQGDSAMYLCASSLGQGTSEAFFGQGTRLTVV.

This chain connects TRBV21-1 to TRBJ2-5; the D segment call TRBD2 is taken from the table without a DNA check. TRBV21-1 is marked as a pseudogene. This CDR3 comprises 16 residues. The CDR3 here is CASSKTSPGGEETQYF. In DNA form, the CDR3 reads TGTGCCAGCAGCAAAACCAGCCCGGGGGGGGAAGAGACCCAGTACTTC.

The chain combines TRBV19 with TRBJ1-4, with TRBD1 identical over 10 bases. This CDR3 has 13 amino acids. Germline V gives CDR1 LNHDA, CDR2 SQIVND (reference sequence). The junction had 6 bases not matched to a gene; V was cut back by 7 bases and J by 10 bases. The CDR3 here is CASNRQGAGKLFF. The CDR3 DNA sequence: TGTGCCAGTAATAGACAGGGGGCCGGAAAACTGTTTTTT.

The CDR3 loop is CSVARGQDTEAFF. CDR3 in DNA: TGCAGCGTTGCAAGGGGCCAGGACACTGAAGCTTTCTTT. J is TRBJ1-1 and V is TRBV29-1; possibly TRBD1 for D (5 bases). Looked up from germline, CDR1 is SQVTM and CDR2 is ANQGSEA. Trimming pared 4 bases from V and 3 bases from J, leaving 12 bases between. The CDR3 is 13 residues long.

The rearrangement links TRBV7-8 to TRBJ2-7, with a weak D call TRBD2 (5 bases). The CDR3 spans 15 residues. V lost 5 bases, J lost 0 bases, and 14 bases lay in between. Germline V gene lookup returns CDR1 SGHVS and CDR2 FQNEAQ. CDR3 sequence reads: CASSPRGQRSYEQYF. The CDR3 nucleotides are TGTGCCAGCAGCCCCCGAGGGCAGCGCTCCTACGAGCAGTACTTC.